This T cell receptor beta chain is drawn from a study of OX40 agonist ivuxolimab in advanced cancers. Study at large: Ivuxolimab is an agonistic anti-OX40 (CD134) antibody, and patients were treated with it. Every patient in dose escalation had hepatocellular carcinoma, melanoma, renal cell or head and neck cancer. The mean age was approximately 60 years, ranging from about 20 to 79, with more than 70% of participants male.

Study results and limitations: Low normalized T-cell clonal expansion was also seen in some nonresponders.

Looked up from germline, CDR1 is SGHVS and CDR2 is FNYEAQ. With V trimmed by 5 bases and J by 10 bases, 6 bases remained unmatched. The CDR3 loop spans 13 amino acids. With regard to this clone: The target antigen is unknown.

Using immunoSEQ multiplex PCR, the repertoire was profiled, and TCRdb retains in-frame clones only, with some absent. The sample lists 45,000 to 50,000 clones; around 80% were seen once. Sequenced here: CD4+ or CD8+ T cells sorted from blood, sampled in a trial of the OX40 agonist ivuxolimab. This TCR was recovered from an adult with an advanced solid tumor such as melanoma, head and neck, liver or kidney cancer. The chain links TRBV7-6 to TRBJ2-1; TRBD2 aligns across 9 bases. The CDR3 spells CASSQNLAGEQFF. The CDR3 region has the DNA TGTGCCAGCAGCCAAAACCTAGCGGGGGAGCAGTTCTTC.